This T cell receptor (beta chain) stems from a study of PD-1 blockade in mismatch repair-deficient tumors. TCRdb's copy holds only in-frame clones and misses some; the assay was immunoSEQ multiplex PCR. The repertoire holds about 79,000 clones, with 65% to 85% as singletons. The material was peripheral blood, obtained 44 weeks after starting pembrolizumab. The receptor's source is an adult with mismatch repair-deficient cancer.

The DNA of the CDR3 is TGTGCCAGCACTGTGGGAGCGGGTCAAGAGACCCAGTACTTC. Encoded protein: CASTVGAGQETQYF. The chain carries TRBV6-5 and TRBJ2-5; TRBD2 might be the D (6 bases). Germline V gene data show CDR1 as MNHEY and CDR2 as SVGAGI. V was clipped by 7 bases and J by 2 bases, with 14 bases between them. CDR3 length: 14 residues.